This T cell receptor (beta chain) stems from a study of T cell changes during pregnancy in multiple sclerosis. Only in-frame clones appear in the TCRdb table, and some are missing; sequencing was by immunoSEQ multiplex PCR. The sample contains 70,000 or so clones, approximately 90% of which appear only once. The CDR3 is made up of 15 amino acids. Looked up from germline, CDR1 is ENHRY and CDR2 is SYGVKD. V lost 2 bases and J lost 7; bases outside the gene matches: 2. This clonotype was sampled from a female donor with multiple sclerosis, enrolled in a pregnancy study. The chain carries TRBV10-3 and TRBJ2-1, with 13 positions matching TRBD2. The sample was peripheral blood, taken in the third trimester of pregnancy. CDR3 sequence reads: CAISETSGGENEQFF. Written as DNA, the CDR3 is TGTGCCATCAGTGAGACTAGCGGGGGGGAGAATGAGCAGTTCTTC.